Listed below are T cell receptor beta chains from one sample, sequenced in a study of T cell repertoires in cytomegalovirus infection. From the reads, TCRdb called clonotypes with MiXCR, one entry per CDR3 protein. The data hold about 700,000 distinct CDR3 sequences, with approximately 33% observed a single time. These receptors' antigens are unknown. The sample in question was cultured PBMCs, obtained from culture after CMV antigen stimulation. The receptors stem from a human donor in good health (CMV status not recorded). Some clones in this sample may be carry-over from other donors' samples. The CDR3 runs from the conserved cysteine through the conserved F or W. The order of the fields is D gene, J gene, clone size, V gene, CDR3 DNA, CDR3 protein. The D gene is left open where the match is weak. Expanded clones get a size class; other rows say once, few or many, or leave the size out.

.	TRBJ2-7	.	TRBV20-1	TGCAGTGCTAGAGAGGGCACCTCTACCTTGCGAGCGTACTTC	CSAREGTSTLRAYF
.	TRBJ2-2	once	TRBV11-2	TGTTCCAGCAGCCCCGACCACACCGGGGAGCTGTTTTTT	CSSSPDHTGELFF
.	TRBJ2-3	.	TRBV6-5	TGTGCCAGCAGTTACTCGGGCCCTCCTTTCACAGATACGCAGTATTTT	CASSYSGPPFTDTQYF
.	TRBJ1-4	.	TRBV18	TGTGCCAGCTCACCAGGGGCAGAATCTAATGAAAAACTGTTTTTT	CASSPGAESNEKLFF
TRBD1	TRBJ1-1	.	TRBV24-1	TGTGCCACCAGTGATTCCGGACAGGGACGCACTGAAGCTTTCTTT	CATSDSGQGRTEAFF
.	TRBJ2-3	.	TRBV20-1	TGCAGTGCTAGCACAGATACGCAGTATTTT	CSASTDTQYF
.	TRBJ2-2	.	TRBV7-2	TGTGCCAGCAGCTTAGGACCATTCGGGGAGCTGTTTTTT	CASSLGPFGELFF
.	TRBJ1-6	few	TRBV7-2	TGTGCCAGCAGCCCCCAGAGAGATAATTCACCCCTCCACTTT	CASSPQRDNSPLHF
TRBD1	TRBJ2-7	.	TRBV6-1	TGTGCCACCGGGACAGGGGCCCTGAACGAGCAGTACTTC	CATGTGALNEQYF
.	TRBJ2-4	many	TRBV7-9	TGTGCCAGCAGCTCACTTCCGAACATTCAGTACTTC	CASSSLPNIQYF
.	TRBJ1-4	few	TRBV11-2	TGTGCCAGCAGCTTAGGATGGACGACTAATGAAAAACTGTTTTTT	CASSLGWTTNEKLFF
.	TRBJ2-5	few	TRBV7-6	TGTGCCAGCAGCCAGATAAGTACAGCCCAAGAGACCCAGTACTTC	CASSQISTAQETQYF
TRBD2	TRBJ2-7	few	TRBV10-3	TGTGCCATCAGAGGACTAGCGGGAGTAGTACACGAGCAGTACTTC	CAIRGLAGVVHEQYF
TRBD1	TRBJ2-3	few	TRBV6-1	TGTGCCAGCAGTTCCCGCCGGACAGGTGGTTTAGATACGCAGTATTTT	CASSSRRTGGLDTQYF
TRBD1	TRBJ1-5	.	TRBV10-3	TGTGCCATCAGTGGGGGGACAGGTTTAAATCAGCCCCAGCATTTT	CAISGGTGLNQPQHF
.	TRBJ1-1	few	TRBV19	TGTGCCAGTAAGAAGACTCCGAACACTGAAGCTTTCTTT	CASKKTPNTEAFF
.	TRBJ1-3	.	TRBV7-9	TGTGCCAGCAGCTACGACCTAGGCGCGATATATTTT	CASSYDLGAIYF
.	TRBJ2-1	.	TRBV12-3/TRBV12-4	TGTGCCAGCAGTTTACGGGTGATCAGTGAGCAGTTCTTC	CASSLRVISEQFF
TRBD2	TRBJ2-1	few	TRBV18	TGTGCCAGCTCACGAGGACTAGCGGGAGTACACAATGAGCAGTTCTTC	CASSRGLAGVHNEQFF
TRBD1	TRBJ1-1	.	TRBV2	TGTGCCAGCAGCCAAGGGACAGCGGGAACTGAAGCTTTCTTT	CASSQGTAGTEAFF
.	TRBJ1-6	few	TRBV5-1	TGCGCCAGCAGCTTGTCCGTAAGCTCCTATAATTCACCCCTCCACTTT	CASSLSVSSYNSPLHF
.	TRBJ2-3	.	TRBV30	TGTGCCTGGAGTGTACGTGGGGGTTTGGCAGATACGCAGTATTTT	CAWSVRGGLADTQYF
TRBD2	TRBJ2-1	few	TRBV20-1	TGCAGTGCTAGAGATCTAAAATTGACTAGCGGGGGCGAGAATGAGCAGTTCTTC	CSARDLKLTSGGENEQFF
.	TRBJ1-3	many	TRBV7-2	TGTGCCAGCAGCTTGAGGGGAAACACCATATATTTT	CASSLRGNTIYF
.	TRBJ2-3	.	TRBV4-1	TGCGCCAGCAAGAGAGGGGGCGGGGGGCCCACAGATACGCAGTATTTT	CASKRGGGGPTDTQYF
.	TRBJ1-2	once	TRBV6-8	TGTGCCAGCAGTTACACAGGGTACTATGGCTACACCTTC	CASSYTGYYGYTF
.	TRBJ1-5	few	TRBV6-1	TGTGCCAGCAGTGAAGGACTGAGGTTCCTTAGCAATCAGCCCCAGCATTTT	CASSEGLRFLSNQPQHF
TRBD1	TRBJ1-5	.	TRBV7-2	TGTGCCAGCAGCTTAGTTGGCGCAGGGGGTAATCAGCCCCAGCATTTT	CASSLVGAGGNQPQHF
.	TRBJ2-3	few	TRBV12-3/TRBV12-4	TGTGCCAGCACCCGCTCCGGGGGCCTAAGCACAGATACGCAGTATTTT	CASTRSGGLSTDTQYF
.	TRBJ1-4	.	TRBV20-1	TGCAGTGCTAGTAAGGGGGAATATGAAAAACTGTTTTTT	CSASKGEYEKLFF